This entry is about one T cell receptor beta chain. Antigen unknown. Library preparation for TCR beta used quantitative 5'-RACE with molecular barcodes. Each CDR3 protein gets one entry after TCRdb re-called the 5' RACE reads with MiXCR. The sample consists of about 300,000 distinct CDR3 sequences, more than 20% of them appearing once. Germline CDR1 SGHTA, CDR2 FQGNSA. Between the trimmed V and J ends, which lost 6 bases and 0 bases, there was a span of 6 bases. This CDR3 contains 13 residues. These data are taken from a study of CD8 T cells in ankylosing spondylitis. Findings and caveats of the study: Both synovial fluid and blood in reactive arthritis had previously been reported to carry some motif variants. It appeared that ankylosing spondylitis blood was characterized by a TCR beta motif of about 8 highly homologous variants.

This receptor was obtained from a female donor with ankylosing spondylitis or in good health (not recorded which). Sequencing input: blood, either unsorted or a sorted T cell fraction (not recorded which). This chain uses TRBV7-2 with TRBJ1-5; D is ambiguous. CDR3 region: CASRYDSNQPQHF. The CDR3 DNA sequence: TGTGCCAGCAGGTATGATAGCAATCAGCCCCAGCATTTT.